These T cell receptor beta chains were read from a single sample in a study of response to subunit inactivated influenza vaccine. TCRdb itself ran the RT-PCR reads through MiXCR, one entry per CDR3 protein. This repertoire shows approximately 290,000 distinct CDR3 sequences, around 20% found once; its top ten account for 10% to 13%. The starting material was PBMCs from blood, obtained about 20 months after vaccination. These receptor sequences come from a man aged 50-75 years who received an inactivated influenza vaccine. CDR3s include the opening cysteine and the closing phenylalanine or tryptophan. D genes are given only for firm matches. A row's size may be missing; if present it is once, few, many or a size class.

>TRBD1|TRBJ2-2|TRBV5-1|-
TGCGCCAGCAGCACACAGGGGGCGCTGAACACCGGGGAGCTGTTTTTT
CASSTQGALNTGELFF
>TRBD2|TRBJ2-2|TRBV20-1|-
TGCAGTGCGTTAGCGGGAGGGCCCACCGGGGAGCTGTTTTTT
CSALAGGPTGELFF
>-|TRBJ1-1|TRBV14|few
TGTGCCAGCAGCCAAGTCGGTCACCTCGGCTGGGGTAACACTGAAGCTTTCTTT
CASSQVGHLGWGNTEAFF
>-|TRBJ2-5|TRBV20-1|many
TGCAGTGCTAGGTTGTCAGAAAAAGAGACCCAGTACTTC
CSARLSEKETQYF
>-|TRBJ1-1|TRBV20-1|few
TGCAGTGCTAGAGTCGGGGGGCTAGGGACTGAAGCTTTCTTT
CSARVGGLGTEAFF
>-|TRBJ1-1|TRBV5-5|-
TGTGCCAGCAGTTCTGCGAGTGACATGAACACTGAAGCTTTCTTT
CASSSASDMNTEAFF
>-|TRBJ2-2|TRBV28|few
TGTGCCAGCAGTTTATGGGTAGAATCGAACACCGGGGAGCTGTTTTTT
CASSLWVESNTGELFF
>-|TRBJ1-2|TRBV7-8|few
TGTGCCAGCAGCTTAGGGTGGGGGCGGCGGGGCTATGGCTACACCTTC
CASSLGWGRRGYGYTF
>-|TRBJ1-1|TRBV18|-
TGTGCCAGCTCAGACCAGGCGAACACTGAAGCTTTCTTT
CASSDQANTEAFF
>TRBD1|TRBJ2-2|TRBV18|-
TGTGCCAGCTCACCACGCGACAGGGAAGCCTCCGGGGAGCTGTTTTTT
CASSPRDREASGELFF
>-|TRBJ2-3|TRBV7-2|-
TGTGCCAGCAGTGAGGATGGGAGTGGGGATACGCAGTATTTT
CASSEDGSGDTQYF
>TRBD1|TRBJ2-7|TRBV20-1|few
TGCAGTGCTCTTCCCCCCGGGACAGTGGCCTACGAGCAGTACTTC
CSALPPGTVAYEQYF
>-|TRBJ1-5|TRBV2|many
TGTGCCAGCAGTGAAGAGTCTTTTTATAGCAATCAGCCCCAGCATTTT
CASSEESFYSNQPQHF
>-|TRBJ1-5|TRBV5-1|many
TGCGCCAGCAGCTTGGATGGGGCCGGCGGACAGCCCCAGCATTTT
CASSLDGAGGQPQHF
>TRBD1|TRBJ1-5|TRBV4-1|-
TGCGCCAGCAGCCATCCCGGGGACAGGGGCCAGCCCCAGCATTTT
CASSHPGDRGQPQHF
>-|TRBJ2-7|TRBV7-2|few
TGTGCCAGCAGCTTCGGAGGGATAGGCGAGCAGTACTTC
CASSFGGIGEQYF
>-|TRBJ1-1|TRBV10-3|many
TGTGCCATCAGCATAGAAAAGAACACTGAAGCTTTCTTT
CAISIEKNTEAFF
>TRBD1|TRBJ1-2|TRBV9|few
TGTGCCAGCAGCGGATCAAGACAGGGTTTGGTAGGCGGCTACACCTTC
CASSGSRQGLVGGYTF
>TRBD1|TRBJ2-7|TRBV25-1|-
TGTGCCAGCGCCCGGGACAGGGGGTACGAGCAGTACTTC
CASARDRGYEQYF
>-|TRBJ1-5|TRBV20-1|-
TGCAGTGCTATTTCGTCAGTCAATCAGCCCCAGCATTTT
CSAISSVNQPQHF